The next 12 T cell receptor beta chains were all read from a single sample in a study of T cell changes during pregnancy in multiple sclerosis. Some clones are missing from TCRdb's copy, which holds only in-frame ones; the method was immunoSEQ multiplex PCR. The table lists 40,000 to 60,000 clones, around 94% of them singletons, with approximately 0.68% in the top ten. This specimen was CD4+ T cells from peripheral blood mononuclear cells, taken in the third trimester of pregnancy. These receptors were collected from a female donor with multiple sclerosis, enrolled in a pregnancy study.

V usage is TRBV29-1 and J usage is TRBJ1-1; 10 bases fit TRBD1. CDR3 length: 12 residues. Unmatched junction bases numbered 2, after V lost 7 bases and J lost 3 bases. Germline values: CDR1 SQVTM, CDR2 ANQGSEA. For the CDR3, the DNA is TGCAGCGGCGGGACAGGGGACACTGAAGCTTTCTTT. Translating gives CSGGTGDTEAFF.

V gene TRBV18 combines with J gene TRBJ1-5, with D possibly matching TRBD1 (6 bases). Looked up from germline, CDR1 is KGHSH and CDR2 is LQKENI. This CDR3 is 15 amino acids long. Trimming cost V 2 bases and J 5 bases, with 13 bases left between them. CDR3 in amino acids: CASSPVRGGDQPQHF. DNA of the CDR3: TGTGCCAGCTCACCAGTAAGGGGGGGAGATCAGCCCCAGCATTTT.

The chain uses TRBV15 and TRBJ2-1; weak D call: TRBD2 (5 bases). Germline V gene sequence: CDR1 LNHNV, CDR2 YYDKDF (reference sequence). The length of the CDR3 is 12 residues. Trimming took off 8 bases at V and 7 bases at J, with 12 bases between the two ends. The CDR3 nucleotides are TGTGCCACCGCCTTAACGGGGAATGAGCAGTTCTTC. Residues: CATALTGNEQFF.

The rearrangement uses TRBV25-1 and TRBJ1-1, with D perhaps TRBD1 (6 bases). Germline values: CDR1 MGHDK, CDR2 SYGVNS. V was clipped by 8 bases and J by 2 bases, with 9 bases between them. The CDR3 contains 12 residues. This CDR3 reads CASRGANTEAFF. The CDR3, as DNA: TGTGCCAGCCGGGGGGCAAACACTGAAGCTTTCTTT.

The chain links TRBV6-1 to TRBJ2-7; 10 bases map to TRBD2. Germline-derived CDR1 and CDR2 are MNHNS and SASEGT. The CDR3 has 15 residues. The trim removed 6 bases at V and 3 bases at J, leaving 8 bases unmatched. The CDR3 protein is CASSRGLARNYEQYF. Here the CDR3 DNA reads TGTGCCAGCAGCCGGGGACTAGCGAGAAACTACGAGCAGTACTTC.

The chain couples TRBV28 to TRBJ1-1, with 11 bases identical to TRBD1. This CDR3 contains 17 residues. The V gene's germline CDR1 is MDHEN and CDR2 SYDVKM. With 8 bases clipped from V and 4 bases from J, the junction kept 15 bases outside the gene matches. The CDR3 DNA sequence: TGTGCCAGCCCTCCGGACAGGGGGCAAGGGGTCGGCACTGAAGCTTTCTTT. Translated, it gives CASPPDRGQGVGTEAFF.

The CDR3 region has the DNA TGTGCCAGCAGTTACATGTCCGTAGCTAGTTCCCTCCACTTT. Its protein is CASSYMSVASSLHF. The chain employs TRBV6-5 and TRBJ1-6, with D hard to call. The CDR3 is made up of 14 amino acids. Germline V lookup: CDR1 MNHEY, CDR2 SVGAGI. With 2 bases removed from V and 14 bases from J, the gap between germline ends came to 16 bases.

The rearrangement uses TRBV5-1 and TRBJ2-1; 13 bases are shared with TRBD2. The V and J ends lost 4 bases and 10 bases, in that order; junction bases with no gene match: 5. Germline V gene lookup returns CDR1 SGHRS and CDR2 YFSETQ. This CDR3 contains 14 residues. The DNA of the CDR3 is TGCGCCAGCAGCCCGGGGACTAGCGGGAAAGAGCAGTTCTTC. Amino acid sequence: CASSPGTSGKEQFF.

CDR3 coding DNA: TGTGCCAGCAGCCCGATCCGGCTAGCGGGAGGGCCCGGGGAGCTGTTTTTT. It codes for CASSPIRLAGGPGELFF. This chain uses TRBV27 with TRBJ2-2, with TRBD2 matching over 12 bases. J lost 6 bases, V lost 6 bases, and 11 bases had no gene match. Germline V lookup: CDR1 MNHEY, CDR2 SMNVEV (reference sequence). The CDR3 is 17 residues long.

The chain carries TRBV6-1 and TRBJ2-7, with D perhaps matching TRBD2 (6 bases). Germline assignment: CDR1 MNHNS and CDR2 SASEGT. V shed 0 bases and J shed 2 bases, with 11 bases lying between them. The CDR3 has 15 amino acids. CDR3 bases: TGTGCCAGCAGTGAAGCGGGAGGTCCTACCTACGAGCAGTACTTC. It translates to CASSEAGGPTYEQYF.

The chain is built from TRBV28 and TRBJ1-5; D possibly corresponds to TRBD1 (5 bases). CDR3 length: 14 amino acids. Germline CDR1 reads MDHEN; CDR2 reads SYDVKM. Trimming shortened V by 3 bases and J by 4 bases, and 10 bases separated the two germline ends. The CDR3 sequence: CASSLLAGNQPQHF. CDR3 DNA sequence: TGTGCCAGCAGTTTGCTGGCAGGGAATCAGCCCCAGCATTTT.

V gene TRBV5-1 combines with J gene TRBJ1-1, with TRBD1 matching over 7 bases. This CDR3 region has 15 residues. Germline loops: CDR1 SGHRS, CDR2 YFSETQ. V shed 3 bases, J shed 6 bases, and the junction held 11 bases outside the gene matches. CDR3 sequence (DNA): TGCGCCAGCAGCTATAGCGACAGGGTTGGCGCTGAAGCTTTCTTT. Protein product: CASSYSDRVGAEAFF.